Below are 3 T cell receptor beta chains sequenced from a single sample in a study of shared clonotypes between healthy human individuals. The repertoire was sequenced with immunoSEQ multiplex PCR; TCRdb's copy has only in-frame clones and lacks some. Of approximately 320,000 clones in the sample, roughly 91% were seen once. Material: memory CD8+ T cells sorted from blood. Indicated subset: CD45RO+ cells pooled with CCR7-negative TemRA cells. These receptors came from a man aged 18 to 30 in good health.

The V and J genes are TRBV7-9 and TRBJ2-7, with D hard to call. V lost 3 bases, J lost 5 bases, and 8 bases lay in between. Germline lookup yields CDR1 SEHNR and CDR2 FQNEAQ (reference sequence). This CDR3 is built from 12 residues. CDR3 sequence reads: CASSFIRHEQYF. CDR3 in DNA: TGTGCCAGCAGCTTTATTCGCCACGAGCAGTACTTC. The entire variable domain, with the rest obtained from reference TRBV7-9 and TRBJ2-7, is as follows: DTGVSQNPRHKITKRGQNVTFRCDPISEHNRLYWYRQTLGQGPEFLTYFQNEAQLEKSRLLSDRFSAERPKGSFSTLEIQRTEQGDSAMYLCASSFIRHEQYFGPGTRLTVT.

This rearrangement joins TRBV13 to TRBJ1-4, with TRBD1 as a possible D gene (6 bases). V was trimmed by 2 bases and J by 4 bases, leaving 14 bases between them. CDR3 length equals 16 residues. Per the germline V gene, CDR1 is PRHDT and CDR2 is FYEKMQ (reference sequence). The CDR3 bases are TGTGCCAGCAGCTTACGAGGGGGTTTTGGTAATGAAAAACTGTTTTTT. Its protein is CASSLRGGFGNEKLFF.

CDR3 sequence reads: CASSVDGRGIGSPLHF. The CDR3 DNA sequence: TGTGCCAGCAGCGTAGACGGCAGGGGTATTGGGTCACCCCTCCACTTT. The gene calls are TRBV9 and TRBJ1-6; D may be TRBD1 (6 bases). CDR3 length equals 16 residues. Germline V gene lookup returns CDR1 SGDLS and CDR2 YYNGEE. V dropped 0 bases and J dropped 10 bases, with 17 bases sitting between them.